This T cell receptor beta chain was retrieved from a study of cytotoxic CD8 clonotypes in ibrutinib-treated CLL. Whole-study findings and limits: Baseline clonality, higher than in age-matched healthy donors, tracked circulating CD8+ T-cell counts. Lymph node repertoires were not studied, and sampling times were unmatched. Few clonotypes were public, and these shrank or held steady under treatment.

Cryopreserved PBMCs yielded 1.5 to 2 micrograms of genomic DNA for TCR beta libraries. As to this clone: Its antigen remains unknown.

Method: immunoSEQ multiplex PCR; TCRdb's copy keeps in-frame clones and lacks some. Counted here are about 120,000 clones, approximately 85% occurring once; the ten biggest clones make up approximately 2%. This CDR3 is 14 amino acids long. In germline, CDR1 is LNHNV, CDR2 YYDKDF (reference sequence). V lost 0 bases, J lost 11 bases, and 6 bases stayed unmatched. Here the sequenced sample was PBMCs, taken after 24 months of ibrutinib treatment. The receptor's source is a human donor with chronic lymphocytic leukemia. The V and J genes are TRBV15 and TRBJ1-4; 7 bases agree with TRBD1. Here the CDR3 reads CATSRDTGTEKLFF. CDR3 nucleotides: TGTGCCACCAGCAGAGATACGGGGACAGAGAAACTGTTTTTT.